The clone carrying this T cell receptor (beta chain) was seen ten or more times. The data belong to a study of blood T cells in healthy people across ages. V dropped 1 base and J dropped 7 bases, with 8 bases sitting between them. CDR3 length: 14 amino acids. Germline-derived CDR1 and CDR2 are LGHNA and YSLEER. The authors ran a second PCR of roughly 6 to 12 cycles using a sample-barcoded 5' primer and a J-beta primer mix. Sequencing recovered at least 3 million CDR3-containing paired-end reads from each sample. TCRdb itself ran the 5' RACE reads through MiXCR, one entry per CDR3 protein. Among 700,000 to 850,000 distinct CDR3 sequences listed, 30% to 45% were seen once.

This sequence was found in a man younger than 35 in good health. The rearrangement joins TRBV4-3 to TRBJ1-6; D unresolved. The sample comprised blood. This chain's CDR3 is CASSQVERNSPLHF. CDR3 nucleotides: TGCGCCAGCAGCCAAGTTGAAAGGAATTCACCCCTCCACTTT.